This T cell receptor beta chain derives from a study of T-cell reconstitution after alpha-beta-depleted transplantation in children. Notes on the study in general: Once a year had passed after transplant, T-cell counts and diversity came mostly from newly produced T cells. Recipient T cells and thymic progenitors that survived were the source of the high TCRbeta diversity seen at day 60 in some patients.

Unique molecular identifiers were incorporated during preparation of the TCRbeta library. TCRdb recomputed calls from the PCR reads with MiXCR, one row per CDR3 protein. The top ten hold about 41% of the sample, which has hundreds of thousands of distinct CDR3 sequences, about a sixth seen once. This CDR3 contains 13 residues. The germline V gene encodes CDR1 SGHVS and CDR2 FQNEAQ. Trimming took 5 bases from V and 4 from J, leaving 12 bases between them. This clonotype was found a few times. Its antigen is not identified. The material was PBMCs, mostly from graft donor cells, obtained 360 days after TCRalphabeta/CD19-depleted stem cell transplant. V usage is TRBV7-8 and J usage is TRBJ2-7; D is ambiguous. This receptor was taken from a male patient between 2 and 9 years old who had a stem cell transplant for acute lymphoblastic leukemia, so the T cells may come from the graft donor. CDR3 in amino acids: CASSNWLEYEQYF. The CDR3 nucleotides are TGTGCCAGCAGCAATTGGCTAGAATACGAGCAGTACTTC.